Listed here are 7 T cell receptor beta chains from one sample, sequenced in a study of regulatory T cells in long-lasting Graves disease. Noted time point: newly diagnosed GD, antithyroid drugs for less than 3 months. Isolated PBMC RNA provided the starting material for the TCR library. Library construction for TCR beta used iRepertoire HTBI primers and Arm-PCR of CDR3 regions. TCRdb fed the multiplex PCR reads into MiXCR, producing one record per CDR3 protein. The table has about 540,000 distinct CDR3 sequences, approximately 12% seen once. The sample also formed part of further work on T cells in Graves' hyperthyroidism and ophthalmopathy.

Sample: peripheral blood mononuclear cells (PBMCs), taken at new diagnosis, from a patient treated with antithyroid drugs. The source of these receptors is a man aged 25 to 45 with Graves disease.

The chain combines TRBV5-1 with TRBJ2-1; 8 bases agree with TRBD2. The CDR3 is 14 amino acids. CDR1 is SGHRS and CDR2 is YFSETQ in the germline V gene. Trimming at V came to 6 bases and at J to 5 bases, leaving 7 bases not matched to a gene. The CDR3 nucleotides are TGCGCCAGCATTGGTGCGGGAGGTCACAATGAGCAGTTCTTC. It is translated as CASIGAGGHNEQFF.

V and J are TRBV30 and TRBJ2-7, with TRBD2 identical over 8 bases. The V segment lost 4 bases and the J segment 6 bases; nucleotides outside the gene matches: 11. The CDR3 loop spans 14 amino acids. Germline V CDR1 and CDR2: GTSNPN, SVGIG (reference sequence). The CDR3 region has the DNA TGTGCCTGGACTGGCGGGGGGCAGGGTGTCGAGCAGTACTTC. Protein product: CAWTGGGQGVEQYF.

The table lists this clonotype with many counts. The genes are TRBV20-1 and TRBJ2-7; 10 bases are a match to TRBD2. V gave up 7 bases and J gave up 3 bases; unmatched junction bases: 6. The germline V gene has CDR1 DFQATT and CDR2 SNEGSKA (reference sequence). This CDR3 region has 13 residues. The DNA for the CDR3 is TGCAGTGTTGCGGGACTAGCGTACTACGAGCAGTACTTC. It is translated as CSVAGLAYYEQYF.

In this sample, this clonotype turned up many times. The chain employs TRBV5-8 and TRBJ2-3, with 13 bases lining up with TRBD2. This CDR3 is 17 amino acids long. The V gene end was trimmed by 3 bases and the J gene end by 5 bases; junction bases not matched to a gene: 9. Germline V gives CDR1 SGHTS, CDR2 YDEGEE. The CDR3 protein is CASSYALAGGPGDTQYF. The CDR3 DNA is TGTGCCAGCAGCTATGCACTAGCGGGAGGGCCTGGAGATACGCAGTATTTT. The whole variable domain, filled in from reference TRBV5-8 and TRBJ2-3, reads EAGVTQSPTHLIKTRGQQATLRCSPISGHTSVYWYQQALGLGLQFLLWYDEGEERNRGNFPPRFSGRQFPNYSSELNVNALELEDSALYLCASSYALAGGPGDTQYFGPGTRLTVL.

This clonotype was seen a handful of times. The rearrangement uses TRBV7-9 and TRBJ2-2; TRBD2 matches at 9 bases. CDR3 length: 17 amino acids. V gave up 2 bases and J gave up 5 bases; unmatched junction bases: 9. CDR1 is SEHNR and CDR2 is FQNEAQ in the germline V gene (reference sequence). For the CDR3, the DNA is TGTGCCAGCAGCTTATGGGTAGCGGGAGCGATTACCGGGGAGCTGTTTTTT. It specifies CASSLWVAGAITGELFF.

This clonotype was seen a few times. The chain employs TRBV9 and TRBJ2-3; 13 nucleotides agree with TRBD2. The CDR3 covers 18 residues. Trimming at V came to 2 bases and at J to 3 bases, leaving 9 bases not matched to a gene. Germline CDR1 and CDR2: SGDLS and YYNGEE. The DNA of the CDR3 is TGTGCCAGCAGCGTCGTCCCGGGACTAGCGGGAATGACAGATACGCAGTATTTT. It translates to CASSVVPGLAGMTDTQYF.

This clonotype was found many times. The CDR3, as DNA: TGTGCCAGCAGCCCGGGACAGGCGAACACTGAAGCTTTCTTT. Translating it yields CASSPGQANTEAFF. J is TRBJ1-1 and V is TRBV11-2, with TRBD1 identical over 8 bases. From germline, CDR1 is SGHAT and CDR2 FQNNGV. V trimming: 5 bases; J trimming: 1 base; junction bases outside the gene matches: 3. The CDR3 is 14 amino acids.